This T cell receptor beta chain was profiled in a study of T cell responses to AZD1222 COVID-19 vaccine. Using immunoSEQ multiplex PCR, the repertoire was profiled, and TCRdb retains in-frame clones only, with some absent. The table shows fewer than 55,000 clones, with less than 95% occurring only once. Germline loops: CDR1 SGHRS, CDR2 YFSETQ. CDR3 length: 14 amino acids. Trimming at V came to 4 bases and at J to 7 bases, leaving 5 bases not matched to a gene. The study, taken as a whole, reports: Just a handful of AZD1222 recipients were seropositive at baseline. Possibly, clonal diversity was underestimated; donors were largely white British and included more females. Vaccine-related CD4 TCRs covered spike, predominating at 160-218 and 743-854.

The table lists this clone with a count of one. Its antigen is not known. Pooled in the analysis were second doses at about 4 or about 12 weeks. The source material was peripheral blood, sampled 28 days after the second AZD1222 dose. J is TRBJ1-2 and V is TRBV5-1; 12 bases map to TRBD1. The receptor was isolated from an adult who received the AZD1222 COVID-19 vaccine. The DNA of the CDR3 is TGCGCCAGCAGCCTGGGACAGGGGGCGCCTGGCTACACCTTC. It yields the protein CASSLGQGAPGYTF.